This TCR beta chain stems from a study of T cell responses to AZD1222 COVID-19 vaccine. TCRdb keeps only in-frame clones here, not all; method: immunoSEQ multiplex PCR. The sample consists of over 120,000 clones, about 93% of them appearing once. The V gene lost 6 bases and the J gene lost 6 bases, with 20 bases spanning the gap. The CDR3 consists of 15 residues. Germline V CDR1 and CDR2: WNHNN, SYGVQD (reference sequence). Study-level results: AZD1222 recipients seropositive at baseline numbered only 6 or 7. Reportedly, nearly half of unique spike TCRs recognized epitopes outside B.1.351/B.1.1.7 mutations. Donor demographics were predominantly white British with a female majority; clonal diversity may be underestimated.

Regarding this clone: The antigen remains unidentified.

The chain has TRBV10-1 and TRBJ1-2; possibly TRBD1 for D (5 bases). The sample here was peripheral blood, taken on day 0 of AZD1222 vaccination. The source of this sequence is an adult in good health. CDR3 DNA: TGCGCCAGCAGGATCCTTTGGACATTACGGAATGGCTACACCTTC. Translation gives CASRILWTLRNGYTF.